Shown below are 25 T cell receptor beta chains from a single sample sequenced in a study of T cells in localized non-small cell lung cancer. The protocol was immunoSEQ multiplex PCR, while the TCRdb copy is restricted to in-frame clones and leaves out a portion. The sample has 14,000 to 15,000 clones; 75% to 90% are singletons. The specimen comprised peripheral blood, sampled before any cancer treatment. These receptors were obtained from a woman aged 35 to 70 with stage I lung adenocarcinoma.

This clone appeared a few times. The chain uses TRBV6-6 and TRBJ2-7, with D hard to call. CDR1 MNHNY and CDR2 SVGAGI come from the germline V gene (reference sequence). The CDR3 covers 12 residues. The ends were cut back, 6 bases at V and 0 bases at J, with 6 bases in the middle. This CDR3 is CASRESSYEQYF. Written as DNA, the CDR3 is TGTGCCAGCAGAGAAAGCTCCTACGAGCAGTACTTC.

The chain uses TRBV7-8 and TRBJ1-5, with 10 bases lining up with TRBD1. Germline values: CDR1 SGHVS, CDR2 FQNEAQ. The ends lost 7 bases at V and 6 bases at J; junction bases unmatched: 9. This CDR3 has 15 residues. The CDR3 loop reads CASTRTGGSFQPQHF. The CDR3 bases are TGTGCCAGCACCCGGACAGGGGGGTCTTTTCAGCCCCAGCATTTT.

This clone has just a few counts. This chain joins TRBV30 and TRBJ2-5; 9 nucleotides match TRBD2. Germline values: CDR1 GTSNPN, CDR2 SVGIG (reference sequence). V shed 4 bases and J 5 bases; nucleotides not matched to a gene: 8. The CDR3 consists of 14 residues. CDR3 DNA sequence: TGTGCCTGGATCCAGCGGGGGGAGGGCGAGACCCAGTACTTC. Amino acid sequence: CAWIQRGEGETQYF.

The V and J genes are TRBV27 and TRBJ1-5; D is unclear. Trimming left V 3 bases short and J 4 bases short, with 10 bases between. This CDR3 spans 14 amino acids. Germline CDR1 and CDR2: MNHEY and SMNVEV (reference sequence). CDR3 bases: TGTGCCAGCAGTTTTGGGAATTTAAATCAGCCCCAGCATTTT. It codes for CASSFGNLNQPQHF.

This clone was found a few times. The rearrangement links TRBV28 to TRBJ1-4, with 7 bases lining up with TRBD1. This CDR3 spans 16 amino acids. Germline-derived CDR1 and CDR2 are MDHEN and SYDVKM. Trimming cost V 6 bases and J 4 bases; bases outside gene matches: 11. The CDR3 region is CASRYRVTGNNEKLFF. The DNA for the CDR3 is TGTGCCAGCAGGTACCGAGTGACAGGGAATAATGAAAAACTGTTTTTT.

This clone was seen a single time. The rearrangement joins TRBV28 to TRBJ2-4; tentatively, D is TRBD1 (6 bases). This CDR3 has 14 amino acids. Germline V gene sequence: CDR1 MDHEN, CDR2 SYDVKM. V gave up 8 bases and J gave up 5 bases, with 16 bases separating them. For the CDR3, the DNA is TGTGCCAGCCAAGCAGGGGTTAGCCAAAACATTCAGTACTTC. This translates into CASQAGVSQNIQYF.

In its sample, this clone was seen once. The genes are TRBV19 and TRBJ2-7; D might be TRBD2 (5 bases). Germline CDR1 and CDR2: LNHDA and SQIVND (reference sequence). The CDR3 is 13 residues long. Trimming stripped 3 bases from V and 3 bases from J, with 9 bases between. In nucleotides, the CDR3 is TGTGCCAGTAGTATTATCCGGGACTACGAGCAGTACTTC. It codes for CASSIIRDYEQYF.

The J gene is TRBJ2-1, the V gene TRBV7-2; 11 nucleotides align to TRBD2. Germline CDR1 reads SGHTA; CDR2 reads FQGNSA. The CDR3 consists of 15 residues. V shed 3 bases, J shed 10 bases, and the junction held 8 bases outside the gene matches. The DNA of the CDR3 is TGTGCCAGCAGCTTCATAGCGGGGGGGCCTTTGGAGCAGTTCTTC. Translating gives CASSFIAGGPLEQFF. The full variable domain, its missing parts supplied by reference TRBV7-2 and TRBJ2-1, is GAGVSQSPSNKVTEKGKDVELRCDPISGHTALYWYRQSLGQGLEFLIYFQGNSAPDKSGLPSDRFSAERTGGSVSTLTIQRTQQEDSAVYLCASSFIAGGPLEQFFGPGTRLTVL.

This chain connects TRBV27 to TRBJ1-2; D is possibly TRBD1 (6 bases). Germline loops: CDR1 MNHEY, CDR2 SMNVEV (reference sequence). Deletions cut 5 bases from V and 0 bases from J, with 10 bases between. The CDR3 is made up of 14 amino acids. For the CDR3, the DNA is TGTGCCAGCAGTGCACAGGGCCCTAACTATGGCTACACCTTC. It yields the protein CASSAQGPNYGYTF.

This clone was counted only a few times. The chain uses TRBV6-6 and TRBJ1-2; weak D call: TRBD1 (6 bases). The CDR3 is 16 residues long. Germline V gene sequence: CDR1 MNHNY, CDR2 SVGAGI (reference sequence). Trimming cost V 0 bases and J 6 bases, with 17 bases left between them. The CDR3 loop is CASSYSILTGSDGYTF. CDR3 bases: TGTGCCAGCAGTTACTCGATTCTAACAGGGTCTGATGGCTACACCTTC.

V is TRBV4-1 and J is TRBJ2-5, with 7 bases aligning to TRBD1. This CDR3 is built from 16 residues. Germline-derived CDR1 and CDR2 are MGHRA and YSYEKL. V lost 4 bases to trimming and J lost 5 bases; unmatched junction nucleotides: 13. CDR3 region: CASSPGTALPSETQYF. Here the CDR3 DNA reads TGCGCCAGCAGCCCCGGGACAGCTCTACCAAGTGAGACCCAGTACTTC.

The chain recombines TRBV7-2 with TRBJ2-3; D gene uncertain. The CDR3 sequence is 13 residues long. Between the trimmed V and J ends, which lost 3 bases and 0 bases, there was a span of 4 bases. Germline CDR1 SGHTA, CDR2 FQGNSA. The CDR3 reads CASSFSSTDTQYF. The CDR3 DNA follows: TGTGCCAGCAGCTTTTCTAGCACAGATACGCAGTATTTT.

The rearrangement joins TRBV5-4 to TRBJ1-1, with 7 bases that match TRBD1. CDR3 size: 14 residues. Germline V CDR1 and CDR2: SGHNT, YYREEE (reference sequence). The trim removed 4 bases at V and 3 bases at J, leaving 6 bases unmatched. CDR3 protein: CASSQQGRDTEAFF. CDR3 DNA sequence: TGTGCCAGCAGCCAACAGGGGAGGGACACTGAAGCTTTCTTT.

This chain joins TRBV21-1 and TRBJ1-2. TRBV21-1 constitutes a pseudogene. This CDR3 comprises 15 residues. CDR3 sequence reads: CASSKRRTPGGGYTF. The CDR3 coding sequence is TGTGCCAGCAGCAAAAGGCGGACCCCTGGGGGTGGCTACACCTTC.

This clone was counted a single time. The chain joins TRBV28 to TRBJ2-7; 7 positions match TRBD1. Germline CDR1 is MDHEN and CDR2 is SYDVKM. Germline trimming cut 4 bases from V and 6 bases from J; bases unmatched to any gene: 9. The length of the CDR3 is 14 residues. The CDR3 DNA reads as TGTGCCAGCAGTTCACCGGGACAGACGAGCGAGCAGTACTTC. Protein: CASSSPGQTSEQYF. Filled out from reference TRBV28 and TRBJ2-7, the complete variable domain reads DVKVTQSSRYLVKRTGEKVFLECVQDMDHENMFWYRQDPGLGLRLIYFSYDVKMKEKGDIPEGYSVSREKKERFSLILESASTNQTSMYLCASSSPGQTSEQYFGPGTRLTVT.

The chain combines TRBV6-1 with TRBJ1-5; D call uncertain. CDR3 length: 15 residues. Per the germline V gene, CDR1 is MNHNS and CDR2 is SASEGT. V shed 6 bases and J shed 7 bases, with 19 bases lying between them. The CDR3, as DNA: TGTGCCAGCAGCCCAAACCCGGGGTTAACCCAGCCCCAGCATTTT. Protein sequence: CASSPNPGLTQPQHF.

The J gene is TRBJ1-2, the V gene TRBV2; D is unresolved. CDR1 and CDR2 (germline): SNHLY, FYNNEI. This CDR3 spans 14 amino acids. The V gene lost 7 bases and the J gene lost 5 bases, with 17 bases spanning the gap. DNA for the CDR3: TGTGCCAGCAACCAAAGGTCCCTCACTTATGGCTACACCTTC. This translates into CASNQRSLTYGYTF. Full variable domain (rest looked up from reference TRBV2 and TRBJ1-2): EPEVTQTPSHQVTQMGQEVILRCVPISNHLYFYWYRQILGQKVEFLVSFYNNEISEKSEIFDDQFSVERPDGSNFTLKIRSTKLEDSAMYFCASNQRSLTYGYTFGSGTRLTVV.

This chain connects TRBV28 to TRBJ1-4; a weak D match, TRBD1 (6 bases). Germline V gene lookup returns CDR1 MDHEN and CDR2 SYDVKM. The CDR3 extends over 16 amino acids. Trimming removed 6 bases at V and 6 bases at J, with 20 bases between. In DNA form, the CDR3 reads TGTGCCAGCAGCCTCCGACAGGCAGGATCGGATGAAAAACTGTTTTTT. The encoded protein is CASSLRQAGSDEKLFF.

The chain uses TRBV18 and TRBJ1-1, with D tentatively TRBD1 (5 bases). This CDR3 is 13 amino acids long. Trimming took off 6 bases at V and 5 bases at J, with 13 bases between the two ends. Germline CDR1 KGHSH, CDR2 LQKENI. CDR3 loop: CASSGAGGTEAFF. The CDR3 nucleotides read TGTGCCAGCTCTGGGGCGGGAGGGACTGAAGCTTTCTTT.

The chain uses TRBV11-2 and TRBJ2-3; maybe TRBD1 (6 bases). CDR3 length: 17 residues. V dropped 1 base and J dropped 3 bases, with 17 bases sitting between them. Germline values: CDR1 SGHAT, CDR2 FQNNGV. CDR3 sequence: CASSLGEGEFPTDTQYF. The CDR3 DNA follows: TGTGCCAGCAGCTTAGGAGAGGGGGAGTTCCCTACAGATACGCAGTATTTT.

The chain links TRBV25-1 to TRBJ2-5, with TRBD1 matching 8 bases. V dropped 4 bases and J dropped 5; count of bases not matched to a gene: 3. The CDR3 runs to 13 residues. Germline lookup yields CDR1 MGHDK and CDR2 SYGVNS. CDR3 in amino acids: CASSVRTGETQYF. The CDR3 DNA is TGTGCCAGCAGTGTAAGGACAGGGGAGACCCAGTACTTC. The full variable domain, with the rest looked up from reference TRBV25-1 and TRBJ2-5, is EADIYQTPRYLVIGTGKKITLECSQTMGHDKMYWYQQDPGMELHLIHYSYGVNSTEKGDLSSESTVSRIRTEHFPLTLESARPSHTSQYLCASSVRTGETQYFGPGTRLLVL.

This clone was observed a single time. The chain employs TRBV5-1 and TRBJ2-1; TRBD1 aligns across 11 bases. V gave up 3 bases and J gave up 6 bases; unmatched junction bases: 2. Germline CDR1 and CDR2: SGHRS and YFSETQ. The CDR3 is made up of 14 amino acids. DNA for the CDR3: TGCGCCAGCAGCTGGGGGACAGGGGGCAATGAGCAGTTCTTC. Translating it yields CASSWGTGGNEQFF.

The chain links TRBV28 to TRBJ1-5, with 7 bases matching TRBD1. With 6 bases clipped from V and 7 bases from J, the junction kept 9 bases outside the gene matches. Germline CDR1 is MDHEN and CDR2 is SYDVKM. This CDR3 has 14 residues. CDR3 nucleotide sequence: TGTGCCAGCAGGCGTGGAGGGGGCGGCCAGCCCCAGCATTTT. Encoded protein: CASRRGGGGQPQHF.

CDR3 sequence reads: CASSLDNQPQHF. CDR3 bases: TGTGCCAGCAGCTTAGATAATCAGCCCCAGCATTTT. The chain recombines TRBV7-2 with TRBJ1-5; D unclear. The CDR3 runs to 12 residues. The V and J ends lost 1 base and 4 bases respectively, with 2 bases between them. Germline lookup yields CDR1 SGHTA and CDR2 FQGNSA.

The chain has TRBV28 and TRBJ2-3; 10 bases line up with TRBD2. This CDR3 has 14 amino acids. V lost 6 bases, J lost 1 base, and 1 base stayed unmatched. The germline V gene encodes CDR1 MDHEN and CDR2 SYDVKM. CDR3 residues: CASSLAGGTDTQYF. In nucleotides, the CDR3 is TGTGCCAGCAGCCTAGCGGGGGGCACAGATACGCAGTATTTT. The complete variable domain, with remaining parts taken from reference TRBV28 and TRBJ2-3, reads DVKVTQSSRYLVKRTGEKVFLECVQDMDHENMFWYRQDPGLGLRLIYFSYDVKMKEKGDIPEGYSVSREKKERFSLILESASTNQTSMYLCASSLAGGTDTQYFGPGTRLTVL.